This TCR beta chain was retrieved from a study of metastatic and nonmetastatic thyroid tumors. The CDR3 covers 12 residues. Trimming stripped 3 bases from V and 3 bases from J, with 5 bases between. Germline V CDR1 and CDR2: DFQATT, SNEGSKA (reference sequence). Each patient went into thyroid surgery without having received any treatment. On this clone: One base away lies a much larger clone, so this may be a sequencing read error.

In the authors' workflow: Researchers built a distant-metastasis classifier for papillary thyroid cancer that drew on CDR3 differences across clinicopathological groups. TCRdb reassembled clones from the PCR reads with MiXCR. V and J calls and clone size were set by TCRdb, not the authors. In the table there are 9,000 to 15,000 clones, around 30% of which are singletons. Sequenced sample: tumor tissue. V is TRBV20-1 and J is TRBJ2-2; D call uncertain. This TCR derives from a female donor with papillary thyroid cancer or a benign thyroid nodule (not recorded which). Some clones in this sample may be carry-over from other donors' samples. The CDR3 DNA sequence: TGCAGTGCTAGTCCCGACACCGGGGAGCTGTTTTTT. Protein sequence: CSASPDTGELFF.